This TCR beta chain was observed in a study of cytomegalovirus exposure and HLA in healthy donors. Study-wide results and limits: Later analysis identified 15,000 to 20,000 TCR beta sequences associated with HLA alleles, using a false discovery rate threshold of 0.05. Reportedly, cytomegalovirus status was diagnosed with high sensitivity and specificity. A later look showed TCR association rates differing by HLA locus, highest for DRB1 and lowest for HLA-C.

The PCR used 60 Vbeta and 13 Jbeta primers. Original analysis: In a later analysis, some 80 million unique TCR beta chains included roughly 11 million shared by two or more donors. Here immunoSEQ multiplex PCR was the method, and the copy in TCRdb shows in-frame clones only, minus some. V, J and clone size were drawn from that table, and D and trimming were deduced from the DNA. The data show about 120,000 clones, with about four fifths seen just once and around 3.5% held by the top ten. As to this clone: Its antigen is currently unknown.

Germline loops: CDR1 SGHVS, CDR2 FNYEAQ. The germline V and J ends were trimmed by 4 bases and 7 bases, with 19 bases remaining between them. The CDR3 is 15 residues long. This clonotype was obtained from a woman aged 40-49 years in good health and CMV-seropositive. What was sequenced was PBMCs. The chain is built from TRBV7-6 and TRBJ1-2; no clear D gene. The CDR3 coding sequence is TGTGCCAGCAGCTCCCAATTGGGTCCTGCGGGTGGCTACACCTTC. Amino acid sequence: CASSSQLGPAGGYTF.